This TCR beta chain was sequenced for a study of regulatory T cells in long-lasting Graves disease. Whole-study findings and limits: Fewer public clonotypes were shared by new patients (around 970) than by persistent patients (around 2,800). Lower TCR diversity was seen in persistent Graves' patients than in newly diagnosed ones. TRBV28, TRBJ1-2 and TRBJ2-5 were segments that persistent disease favored.

Note on this clonotype: Its antigen is as yet unknown.

The CDR3 spans 14 residues. V gave up 0 bases and J gave up 4 bases, with 9 bases separating them. Germline loops: CDR1 LNHNV, CDR2 YYDKDF (reference sequence). Arm-PCR with iRepertoire HTBI primers amplified the CDR3 regions for these TCR beta libraries. TCRdb passed the multiplex PCR reads through MiXCR, listing each CDR3 protein once. The sample carries 350,000 to 500,000 distinct CDR3 sequences, under 25% recorded once. Time point specified: persistent/refractory GD, antithyroid drugs over 5 years with positive TRAb. PBMC RNA served as the TCR library source. Source: peripheral blood mononuclear cells (PBMCs), taken when the disease was refractory, from a patient treated with antithyroid drugs. The TCR sequence derives from a female donor with Graves disease. V is TRBV15 and J is TRBJ1-2, with D unclear. CDR3: CATSREGYSYGYTF. The CDR3 DNA follows: TGTGCCACCAGCAGAGAAGGGTATAGCTATGGCTACACCTTC.